In this sample, the clone carrying this T cell receptor (beta chain) turned up a few times. This sample is part of a study of T-cell memory formation after mild COVID-19. One entry per CDR3 protein, called by TCRdb with MiXCR from the 5' RACE reads. The table has 45,000 to 65,000 distinct CDR3 sequences, 9.3% seen once. CDR3 length: 14 amino acids. Per germline, CDR1 SNHLY and CDR2 FYNNEI. Trimming took 3 bases from V and 6 from J, leaving 12 bases between them. Material: PBMCs or a T cell subset sorted from them (not recorded which). The V and J genes are TRBV2 and TRBJ2-1; D is possibly TRBD2 (5 bases). The sequence derives from an adult woman who had mild COVID-19 (a few samples of this study predate the infection). Cell type and time point are not known. The chain's CDR3 is CASSDRLALNEQFF. CDR3 bases: TGTGCCAGCAGTGATCGCCTAGCCCTCAATGAGCAGTTCTTC. The whole variable domain, filled in from reference TRBV2 and TRBJ2-1, reads EPEVTQTPSHQVTQMGQEVILRCVPISNHLYFYWYRQILGQKVEFLVSFYNNEISEKSEIFDDQFSVERPDGSNFTLKIRSTKLEDSAMYFCASSDRLALNEQFFGPGTRLTVL.